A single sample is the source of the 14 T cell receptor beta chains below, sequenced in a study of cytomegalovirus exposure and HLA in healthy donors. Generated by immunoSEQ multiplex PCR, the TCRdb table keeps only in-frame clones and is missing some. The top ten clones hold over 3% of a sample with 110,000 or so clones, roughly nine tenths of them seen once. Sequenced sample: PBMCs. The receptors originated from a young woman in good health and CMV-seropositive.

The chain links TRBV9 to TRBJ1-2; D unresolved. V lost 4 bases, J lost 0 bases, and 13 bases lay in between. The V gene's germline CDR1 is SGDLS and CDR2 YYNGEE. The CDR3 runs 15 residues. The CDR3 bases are TGTGCCAGCAGCCACGGGCAGCGGACTAACTATGGCTACACCTTC. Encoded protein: CASSHGQRTNYGYTF.

The CDR3 sequence: CASSLDGTPTYEQYF. In DNA, the CDR3 is TGCGCCAGCAGCTTGGATGGGACACCTACCTACGAGCAGTACTTC. The chain links TRBV5-1 to TRBJ2-7; possibly TRBD1 for D (6 bases). This CDR3 has 15 amino acids. In germline, CDR1 is SGHRS, CDR2 YFSETQ. Trimming took 0 bases from V and 2 from J, leaving 12 bases between them.

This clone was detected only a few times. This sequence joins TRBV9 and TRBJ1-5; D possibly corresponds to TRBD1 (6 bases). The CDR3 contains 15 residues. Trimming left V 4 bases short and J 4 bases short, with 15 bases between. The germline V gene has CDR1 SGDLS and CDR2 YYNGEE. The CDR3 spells CASSPDSFPNQPQHF. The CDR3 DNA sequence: TGTGCCAGCAGCCCGGACAGTTTCCCAAATCAGCCCCAGCATTTT.

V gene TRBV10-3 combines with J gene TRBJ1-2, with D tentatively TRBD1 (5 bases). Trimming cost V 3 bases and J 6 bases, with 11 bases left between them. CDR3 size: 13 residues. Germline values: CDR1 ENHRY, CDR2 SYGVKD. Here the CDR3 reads CAISEGREDGYTF. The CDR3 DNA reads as TGTGCCATCAGTGAAGGCAGGGAGGATGGCTACACCTTC.

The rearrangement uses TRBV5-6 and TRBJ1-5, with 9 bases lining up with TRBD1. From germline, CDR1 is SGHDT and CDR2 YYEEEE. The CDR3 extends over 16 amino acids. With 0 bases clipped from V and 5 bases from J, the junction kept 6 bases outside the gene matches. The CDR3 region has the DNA TGTGCCAGCAGCTTGGAAAGGGACAGGGAGGATCAGCCCCAGCATTTT. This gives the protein CASSLERDREDQPQHF. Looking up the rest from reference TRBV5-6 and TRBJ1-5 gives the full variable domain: DAGVTQSPTHLIKTRGQQVTLRCSPKSGHDTVSWYQQALGQGPQFIFQYYEEEERQRGNFPDRFSGHQFPNYSSELNVNALLLGDSALYLCASSLERDREDQPQHFGDGTRLSIL.

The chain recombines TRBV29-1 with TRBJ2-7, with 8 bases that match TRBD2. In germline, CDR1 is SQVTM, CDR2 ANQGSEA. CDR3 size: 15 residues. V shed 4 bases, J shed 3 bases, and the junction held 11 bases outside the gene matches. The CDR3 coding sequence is TGCAGCGTTGGAAGTGGCCGCGGGGGGATCTACGAGCAGTACTTC. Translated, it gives CSVGSGRGGIYEQYF.

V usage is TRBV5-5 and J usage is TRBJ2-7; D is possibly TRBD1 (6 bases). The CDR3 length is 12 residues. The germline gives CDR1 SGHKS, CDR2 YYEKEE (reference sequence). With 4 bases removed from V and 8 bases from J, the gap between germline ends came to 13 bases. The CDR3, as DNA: TGTGCCAGCAGCCCGGGACAACTGAAGCAGTACTTC. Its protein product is CASSPGQLKQYF.

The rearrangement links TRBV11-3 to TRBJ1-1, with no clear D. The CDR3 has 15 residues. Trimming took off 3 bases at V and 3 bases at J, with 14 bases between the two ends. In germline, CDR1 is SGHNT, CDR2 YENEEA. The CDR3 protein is CASSFLRGADTEAFF. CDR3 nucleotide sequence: TGTGCCAGCAGCTTCCTTAGAGGCGCGGACACTGAAGCTTTCTTT.

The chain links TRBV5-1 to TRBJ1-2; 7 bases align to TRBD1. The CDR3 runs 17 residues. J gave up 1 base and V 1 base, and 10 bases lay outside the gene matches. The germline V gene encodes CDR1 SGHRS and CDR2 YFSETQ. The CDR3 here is CASSLRTGDFINYGYTF. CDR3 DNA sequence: TGCGCCAGCAGCTTGAGGACAGGCGACTTCATTAACTATGGCTACACCTTC.

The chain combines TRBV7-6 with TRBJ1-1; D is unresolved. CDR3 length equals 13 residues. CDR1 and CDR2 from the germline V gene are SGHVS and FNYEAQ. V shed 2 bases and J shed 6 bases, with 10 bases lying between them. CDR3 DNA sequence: TGTGCCAGCAGCTTAACCGCGCGGTCTGAAGCTTTCTTT. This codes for CASSLTARSEAFF.

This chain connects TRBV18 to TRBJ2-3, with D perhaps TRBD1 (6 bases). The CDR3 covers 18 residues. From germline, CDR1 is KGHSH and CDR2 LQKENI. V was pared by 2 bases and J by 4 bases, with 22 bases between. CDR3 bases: TGTGCCAGCTCACCATCGACAGGACGACGGTTTGGGGCAGATACGCAGTATTTT. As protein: CASSPSTGRRFGADTQYF.

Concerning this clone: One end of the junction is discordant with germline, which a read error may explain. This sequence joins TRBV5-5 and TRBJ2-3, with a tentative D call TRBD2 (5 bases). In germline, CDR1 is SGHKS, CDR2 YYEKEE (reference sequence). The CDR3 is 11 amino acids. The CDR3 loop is CASSLFGGMDF. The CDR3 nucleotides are TGTGCCAGCAGCTTGTTTGGAGGAATGGATTTT.

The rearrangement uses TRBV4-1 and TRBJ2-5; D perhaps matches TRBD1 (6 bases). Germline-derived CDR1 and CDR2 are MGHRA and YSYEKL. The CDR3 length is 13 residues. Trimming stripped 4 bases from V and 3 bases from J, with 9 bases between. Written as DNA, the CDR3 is TGCGCCAGCAGCCGGGGACAAGAAGAGACCCAGTACTTC. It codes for CASSRGQEETQYF.

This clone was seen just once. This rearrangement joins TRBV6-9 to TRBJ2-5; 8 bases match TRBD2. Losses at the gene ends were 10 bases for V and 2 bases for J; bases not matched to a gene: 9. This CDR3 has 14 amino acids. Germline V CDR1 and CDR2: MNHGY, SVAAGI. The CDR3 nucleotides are TGTGCCAACGTAACCCCGGGGGGGCAAGAGACCCAGTACTTC. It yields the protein CANVTPGGQETQYF.